A selection of T cell receptor beta chains follows, all from one sample in a study of blood T cell repertoires in COVID-19. Sequencing was performed with immunoSEQ multiplex PCR; in TCRdb, only in-frame clones are kept and a portion is missing. The sample yields fewer than 350,000 clones, 89% seen once. Sequenced: PBMCs or T cells enriched from blood (not recorded which). These receptors came from a woman in her thirties or forties who had recovered from COVID-19. The conserved cysteine and the conserved F or W are not part of the CDR3 here. Each record gives: V gene, J gene, D gene, CDR3 protein. The D gene is left open where the match is weak.

>TRBV5-6|TRBJ1-2|TRBD1
ASSLDRGPYGYT
>TRBV6-5|TRBJ1-1|-
ASSYGGHEAF
>TRBV5-1|TRBJ1-6|TRBD1
ASSPGTGGSYNSPLH
>TRBV10-1|TRBJ2-3|TRBD2
ASSGTSGGRSTDTQY
>TRBV6-5|TRBJ1-1|TRBD1
ASSHRQGLAF
>TRBV4-3|TRBJ2-2|-
ASSPGDSTGELF
>TRBV6-5|TRBJ2-5|-
ASSLLGRETQY
>TRBV5-8|TRBJ2-3|-
ASSFVGHGTDTQY
>TRBV3-1/TRBV3-2|TRBJ2-5|TRBD2
ASSQSGLAGDPETQY
>TRBV7-2|TRBJ1-4|-
ASSPGGSRDEKLF
>TRBV5-1|TRBJ1-2|-
ASSLSTGGNYGYT
>TRBV18|TRBJ1-5|TRBD1
ASSVSRDSQPQH
>TRBV5-1|TRBJ2-2|TRBD1
ASSLGGGDNGELF
>TRBV2|TRBJ2-7|-
ASRGHQVRYEQY
>TRBV2|TRBJ2-2|-
ASSEKGANTGELF
>TRBV6-6|TRBJ1-5|-
ASSYSSGRGNQPQH
>TRBV6-5|TRBJ1-1|TRBD1
ASSRTTGEASEAF
>TRBV18|TRBJ2-2|-
ASSPPKTDLVTGELF
>TRBV7-2|TRBJ1-3|-
ASSLHRSSGNTIY
>TRBV25-1|TRBJ2-7|TRBD2
ASSVAGGLREQY
>TRBV6-1|TRBJ1-1|TRBD1
ASSESGQGYTEAF
>TRBV19|TRBJ1-2|-
ASSRGWARDYGYT
>TRBV6-5|TRBJ1-5|TRBD1
ASSSSYRDRAQPQH
>TRBV7-3|TRBJ2-3|-
ASSLLPQGLTDTQY
>TRBV4-1|TRBJ2-5|-
ASSQDRYRSSETQY
>TRBV5-4|TRBJ1-5|-
ASSLGLAQPQH
>TRBV5-1|TRBJ1-3|TRBD1
ASSPDRGYTIY